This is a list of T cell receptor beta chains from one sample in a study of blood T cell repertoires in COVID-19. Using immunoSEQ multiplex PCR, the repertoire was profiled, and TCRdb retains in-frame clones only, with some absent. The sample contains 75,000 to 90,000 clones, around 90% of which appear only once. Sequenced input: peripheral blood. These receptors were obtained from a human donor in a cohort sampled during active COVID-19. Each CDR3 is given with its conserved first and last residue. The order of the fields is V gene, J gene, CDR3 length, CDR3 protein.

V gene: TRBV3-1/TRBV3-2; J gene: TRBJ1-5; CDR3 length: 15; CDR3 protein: CASSRSGQGNQPQHF
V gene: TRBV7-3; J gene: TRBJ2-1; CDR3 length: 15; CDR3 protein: CASSSSGGAYNEQFF
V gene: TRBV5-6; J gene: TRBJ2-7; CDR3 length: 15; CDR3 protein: CASSLDGVVAYEQYF
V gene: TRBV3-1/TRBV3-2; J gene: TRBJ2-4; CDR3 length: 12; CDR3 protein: CASSIQGNIQYF
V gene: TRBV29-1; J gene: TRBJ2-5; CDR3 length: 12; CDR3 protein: CSVAQGEETQYF
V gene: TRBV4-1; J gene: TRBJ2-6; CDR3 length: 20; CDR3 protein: CASSQDRSRDRISGANVLTF
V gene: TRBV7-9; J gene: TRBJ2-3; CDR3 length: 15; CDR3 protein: CASSPQRGAVDTQYF
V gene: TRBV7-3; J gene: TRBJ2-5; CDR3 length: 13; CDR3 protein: CASSLDRGRDQYF
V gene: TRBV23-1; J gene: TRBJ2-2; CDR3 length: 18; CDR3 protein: CASSPTGFRVLGTGELFF
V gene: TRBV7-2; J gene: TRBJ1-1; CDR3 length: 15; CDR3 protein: CASSPLSTGDTEAFF
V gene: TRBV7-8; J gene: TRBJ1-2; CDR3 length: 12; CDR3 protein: CASSPAETGYTF
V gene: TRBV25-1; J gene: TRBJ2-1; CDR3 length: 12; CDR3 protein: CASAPRGEEQFF
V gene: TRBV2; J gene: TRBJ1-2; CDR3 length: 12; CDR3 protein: CASHRANYGYTF
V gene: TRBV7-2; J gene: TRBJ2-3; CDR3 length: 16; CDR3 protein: CASSLYSGALTDTQYF
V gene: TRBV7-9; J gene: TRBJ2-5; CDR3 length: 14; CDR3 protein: CASSLASTQETQYF
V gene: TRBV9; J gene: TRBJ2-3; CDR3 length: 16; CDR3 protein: CASSQIGSSRADTQYF
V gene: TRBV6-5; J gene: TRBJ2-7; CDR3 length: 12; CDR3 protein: CASSVNAGEQYF
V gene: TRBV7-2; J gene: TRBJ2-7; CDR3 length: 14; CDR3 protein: CASSLTSGVNEQYF
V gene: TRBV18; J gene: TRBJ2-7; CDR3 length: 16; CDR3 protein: CASSPPSTGSTYEQYF
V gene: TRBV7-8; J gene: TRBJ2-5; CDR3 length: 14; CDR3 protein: CASSLHGTSETQYF
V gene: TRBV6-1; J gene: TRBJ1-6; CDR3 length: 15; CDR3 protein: CASSEQRGGNSPLHF
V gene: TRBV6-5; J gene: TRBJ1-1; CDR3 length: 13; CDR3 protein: CATRGTVNTEAFF
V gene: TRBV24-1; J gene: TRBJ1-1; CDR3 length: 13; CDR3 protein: CATQGAANTEAFF
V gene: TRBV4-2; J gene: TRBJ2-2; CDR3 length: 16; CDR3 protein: CASSQGTGTTAGELFF
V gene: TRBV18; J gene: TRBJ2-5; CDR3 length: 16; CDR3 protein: CASSPGSGGGVETQYF
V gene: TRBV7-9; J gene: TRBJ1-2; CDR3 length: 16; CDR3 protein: CASSLGVLRANYGYTF
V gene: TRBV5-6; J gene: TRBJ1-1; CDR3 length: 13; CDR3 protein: CASLQQPNTEAFF
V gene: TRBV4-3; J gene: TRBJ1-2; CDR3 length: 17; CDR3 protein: CASSQDQGLPLNYGYTF
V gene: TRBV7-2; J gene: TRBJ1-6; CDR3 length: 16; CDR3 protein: CASSLGRSSYNSPLHF